This record concerns one T cell receptor beta chain sequence. Its specificity is not known. The study ran its PCR with 60 Vbeta and 13 Jbeta primers. Here immunoSEQ multiplex PCR was the method, and the copy in TCRdb shows in-frame clones only, minus some. The sample lists around 140,000 clones, roughly three quarters occurring once. The entry originates in a study of cytomegalovirus exposure and HLA in healthy donors. Study-level information: About 85 million unique TCR sequences came from HLA-typed donors in an early release. Study-wide results and caveats: Later analysis suggested links between common viral pathogens and several top significant clusters.

The TCR sequence derives from a woman aged 40 to 49 in good health and CMV-seronegative. Sequencing used PBMCs.

The CDR3 loop is CASSAPQGEVARNTEAFF. CDR3 sequence (DNA): TGTGCCAGCAGTGCCCCCCAGGGGGAAGTTGCTAGGAACACTGAAGCTTTCTTT. The chain has TRBV6-1 and TRBJ1-1; 7 bases fit TRBD1. Germline-derived CDR1 and CDR2 are MNHNS and SASEGT. The trim removed 4 bases at V and 1 base at J, leaving 15 bases unmatched. This CDR3 is built from 18 residues.